This T cell receptor beta chain originates from a study of blood T cell repertoires in COVID-19. Study-wide context: Collection of acute and convalescent COVID-19 samples took place in the United States, Italy and Spain. Nucleic acid was either cDNA or gDNA, and it came from T cells, B-cell-depleted T cells, or PBMCs.

Per the original data handling: The authors estimated nucleated cell counts from reference gene primer amplification. Some clones are missing from TCRdb's copy, which holds only in-frame ones; the method was immunoSEQ multiplex PCR. V and J calls and clone size come straight from that table; D and trimming were deduced from the DNA. The repertoire holds some 390,000 clones, with around 86% as singletons. V lost 6 bases to trimming and J lost 7 bases, with 12 bases between them. The CDR3 consists of 13 residues. The chain employs TRBV12-3 or TRBV12-4 and TRBJ1-4, with a weak D call TRBD1 (5 bases). The sample consisted of peripheral blood. This receptor was identified in a human donor in a cohort sampled during active COVID-19. The CDR3 spells CASRAGEVEKLFF. CDR3 nucleotide sequence: TGTGCCAGCAGGGCGGGGGAAGTTGAAAAACTGTTTTTT.